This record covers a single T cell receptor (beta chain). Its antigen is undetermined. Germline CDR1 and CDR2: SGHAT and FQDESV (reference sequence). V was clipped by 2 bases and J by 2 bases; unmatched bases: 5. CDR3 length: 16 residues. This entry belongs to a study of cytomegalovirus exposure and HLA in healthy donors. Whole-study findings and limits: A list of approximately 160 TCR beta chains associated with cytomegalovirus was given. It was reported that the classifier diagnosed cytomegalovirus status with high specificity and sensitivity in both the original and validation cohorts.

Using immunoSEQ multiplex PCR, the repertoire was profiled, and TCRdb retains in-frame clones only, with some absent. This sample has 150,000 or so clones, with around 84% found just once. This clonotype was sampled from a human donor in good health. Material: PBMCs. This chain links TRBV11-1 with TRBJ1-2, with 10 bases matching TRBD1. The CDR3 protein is CASSLSSTGGNYGYTF. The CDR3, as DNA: TGTGCCAGCAGCTTATCTTCGACAGGGGGCAACTATGGCTACACCTTC.